These T cell receptor beta chains were read from a single sample in a study of shared clonotypes between healthy human individuals. Data came from immunoSEQ multiplex PCR; TCRdb stores just in-frame clones and leaves some out. Of hundreds of thousands of clones listed, approximately 96% are singletons. The sequenced sample consisted of naive CD8+ T cells sorted from blood. These receptors were collected from a woman aged 25 to 39 in good health. Both conserved end residues are part of each CDR3. D genes are given only for firm matches. Expanded clones are given a class, and other clones once, few, many or no size at all.

>-|-|TRBJ1-5|TRBV19
TGTGCCACATCCCCTCCGGCGTACAATCAGCCCCAGCATTTT
CATSPPAYNQPQHF
>-|-|TRBJ2-4|TRBV4-1
TGCGCCAGCAGCCAAGGGGTTATTCAGTACTTC
CASSQGVIQYF
>TRBD2|-|TRBJ2-7|TRBV6-5
TGTGCCAGCAGTTACTCGACTACTAGCGGGAGCTACGAGCAGTACTTC
CASSYSTTSGSYEQYF
>-|-|TRBJ2-1|TRBV7-9
TGTGCCAGCACCCTAGGGGGGAGGAATGAGCAGTTCTTC
CASTLGGRNEQFF
>TRBD1|-|TRBJ1-1|TRBV4-1
TGCGCCAGCAGCCAAGTCAAGGACAGGGGGTCTGAAGCTTTCTTT
CASSQVKDRGSEAFF
>-|-|TRBJ2-1|TRBV25-1
TGTGCCAGCAGTGGGAAACCACCGGGACTGTCGAATGAGCAGTTCTTC
CASSGKPPGLSNEQFF
>-|-|TRBJ2-2|TRBV6-6
TGTGCCAGCAGTTACGGGGGGACCCCTCCTACCGGGGAGCTGTTTTTT
CASSYGGTPPTGELFF
>-|-|TRBJ2-1|TRBV9
TGTGCCAGCAGCGAGGGAAGACTAGACAATGAGCAGTTCTTC
CASSEGRLDNEQFF
>-|-|TRBJ2-1|TRBV7-6
TGTGCCAGCAGCTTGGGGCTGTCGGGGAATGAGCAGTTCTTC
CASSLGLSGNEQFF
>-|-|TRBJ2-3|TRBV7-6
TGTGCCAGCAGCCACCCGATAGACCGCACAGATACGCAGTATTTT
CASSHPIDRTDTQYF
>TRBD2|-|TRBJ2-5|TRBV13
TGTGCCAGCAGCTCTGGGTCGGGGGGAAGAGAGACCCAGTACTTC
CASSSGSGGRETQYF
>-|-|TRBJ2-7|TRBV9
TGTGCCAGCAGTTCTGGCCCTTACATTACCGAGCAGTACTTC
CASSSGPYITEQYF
>TRBD2|-|TRBJ2-7|TRBV28
TGTGCCAGCTTCCCGGGAGCGGGAGTCTACGAGCAGTACTTC
CASFPGAGVYEQYF
>-|-|TRBJ2-1|TRBV29-1
TGCAGCGTTGTTTTGCCAGACTACAATGAGCAGTTCTTC
CSVVLPDYNEQFF
>-|-|TRBJ2-7|TRBV7-8
TGTGCCAGCAGCCCGGACAGCTACGAAGAGCAGTACTTC
CASSPDSYEEQYF
>TRBD1|-|TRBJ1-1|TRBV28
TGTGCCAGCAGCACAGGGGGCTCGGACGGAGCTTTCTTT
CASSTGGSDGAFF
>TRBD1|-|TRBJ2-7|TRBV13
TGTGCCAGCAGCTCTCCGGGACAGGGATACGGTGGCTCCTACGAGCAGTACTTC
CASSSPGQGYGGSYEQYF
>-|-|TRBJ1-1|TRBV4-1
TGCGCCAGCAGTGCAGGGGACGACGCCACTGAAGCTTTCTTT
CASSAGDDATEAFF
>TRBD2|-|TRBJ2-1|TRBV2
TGTGCCAGCCTTGGGAGCGGGAGCTCCTACAATGAGCAGTTCTTC
CASLGSGSSYNEQFF
>-|-|TRBJ2-7|TRBV21-1
TGTGCCAGCAGCGGCCAACTAGCGGGAGGAAGCCCCTCCTACGAGCAGTACTTC
CASSGQLAGGSPSYEQYF
>TRBD2|-|TRBJ2-7|TRBV5-1
TGCGCCAGCAGCTTGGTAGCGGGAAGCTCCTACGAGCAGTACTTC
CASSLVAGSSYEQYF
>TRBD1|once|TRBJ2-7|TRBV30
TGTGCCTGGAAGGGGACAGGGGGGCTTGAGCAGTACTTC
CAWKGTGGLEQYF
>TRBD2|-|TRBJ2-3|TRBV4-1
TGCGCCAGCAGTCCTCGGACTAGCGGACTCACAGATACGCAGTATTTT
CASSPRTSGLTDTQYF
>-|-|TRBJ1-1|TRBV28
TGTGCCAGCAGTTTAAGAGGAGACACTGAAGCTTTCTTT
CASSLRGDTEAFF
>TRBD2|-|TRBJ2-1|TRBV27
TGTGCCAGCAGTGCGGCTAGCGGGAGGCAGTACAATGAGCAGTTCTTC
CASSAASGRQYNEQFF
>-|-|TRBJ2-5|TRBV7-9
TGTGCCAGCAGCTTAGAGACCGCGCAAGAGACCCAGTACTTC
CASSLETAQETQYF
>-|-|TRBJ1-5|TRBV27
TGTGCCAGCAGTTTATCTGGGACACCTAATCAGCCCCAGCATTTT
CASSLSGTPNQPQHF
>TRBD2|-|TRBJ2-5|TRBV7-7
TGTGCCAGCAGCTTAGTACTAGCGGGAGAGGAGACCCAGTACTTC
CASSLVLAGEETQYF
>TRBD2|-|TRBJ2-7|TRBV7-9
TGTGCCAGCAGTGGACTAGCGGGAAACTACGAGCAGTACTTC
CASSGLAGNYEQYF
>TRBD2|-|TRBJ2-1|TRBV7-2
TGTGCCAGCAGCTTAGGCGGGAGCCCCTACAATGAGCAGTTCTTC
CASSLGGSPYNEQFF
>-|-|TRBJ2-1|TRBV13
TGTGCCAGCAGCTTAATATTGGGTTGGAATGAGCAGTTCTTC
CASSLILGWNEQFF
>-|-|TRBJ2-1|TRBV5-4
TGTGCCAGTCGGGACTTGACTGACAATGAGCAGTTCTTC
CASRDLTDNEQFF
>TRBD1|-|TRBJ1-1|TRBV27
TGTGCCAGCAGTTTTGGGACAGGAGAAGCTTTCTTT
CASSFGTGEAFF
>-|-|TRBJ2-7|TRBV7-8
TGTGCCAGCAGCTTAAAGCCTTTCGCGGCGACCACAAGCGAGCAGTACTTC
CASSLKPFAATTSEQYF
>-|-|TRBJ2-3|TRBV4-2
TGTGCCAGCAGCCACCTAGCGGATACGCAGTATTTT
CASSHLADTQYF
>TRBD2|-|TRBJ2-5|TRBV27
TGTGCCAGCAGTTTAACTAGCGGGACCCGAAGGGAGACCCAGTACTTC
CASSLTSGTRRETQYF
>-|-|TRBJ2-7|TRBV19
TGTGCCAGTAGTATTGGGGGGCCCGACCTTGCCTACGAGCAGTACTTC
CASSIGGPDLAYEQYF
>TRBD1|-|TRBJ1-6|TRBV4-1
TGCGCCAGCAGCCAAGATCCAGGGGGCGTTTCACCCCTCCACTTT
CASSQDPGGVSPLHF
>TRBD1|-|TRBJ1-4|TRBV19
TGTGCCAGTAGTATAGTTGGACAGGCCTACGAAAAACTGTTTTTT
CASSIVGQAYEKLFF
>-|-|TRBJ2-7|TRBV5-1
TGCGCCAGCAGCTTGGTGGCTAGCAGCTCCTACGAGCAGTACTTC
CASSLVASSSYEQYF
>TRBD1|-|TRBJ2-7|TRBV27
TGTGCCAGCGGGACAGGGCTATACTACGAGCAGTACTTC
CASGTGLYYEQYF
>TRBD2|-|TRBJ2-1|TRBV29-1
TGCAGCGTTGTGGAGGCGCTAGCGGGAGGTGAGCAGTTCTTC
CSVVEALAGGEQFF
>-|-|TRBJ1-1|TRBV6-6
TGTGCCAGCACTATGGACACTGAAGCTTTCTTT
CASTMDTEAFF
>-|-|TRBJ2-1|TRBV5-1
TGCGCCAGCAGCTCCCCACCCGGCAATGAGCAGTTCTTC
CASSSPPGNEQFF
>TRBD1|-|TRBJ1-4|TRBV29-1
TGCAGCGTCCCGGACAGGGCGGGTGAAAAACTGTTTTTT
CSVPDRAGEKLFF
>-|-|TRBJ2-7|TRBV4-1
TGCGCCAGCAGCCAAGACAGGTCAGGAGCCTACGAGCAGTACTTC
CASSQDRSGAYEQYF
>TRBD1|-|TRBJ1-1|TRBV11-2
TGTGCCAGCAGCTTAGAGGAGGGGGCGGAAACAAACACTGAAGCTTTCTTT
CASSLEEGAETNTEAFF
>-|-|TRBJ1-2|TRBV5-4
TGTGCCACCCTGGGGCGATCAGGGAAAGACTATGGCTACACCTTC
CATLGRSGKDYGYTF
>-|-|TRBJ1-3|TRBV29-1
TGCAGCGTGGAAGGGGACACTTCTGGAAACACCATATATTTT
CSVEGDTSGNTIYF
>-|-|TRBJ2-5|TRBV25-1
TGTGCCAGCAGTGAAAGGGGTTTGGAGGAGACCCAGTACTTC
CASSERGLEETQYF
>-|-|TRBJ2-2|TRBV6-5
TGTGCCAGCAGTTCGGGCACCGGGGAGCTGTTTTTT
CASSSGTGELFF
>-|few|TRBJ1-1|TRBV19
TGTGCCAGTAGTATCGGCGAAGTAGAAGCTTTCTTT
CASSIGEVEAFF
>-|-|TRBJ2-1|TRBV25-1
TGTGCCAGCAGTGAATCCCTACCAGCCAATGAGCAGTTCTTC
CASSESLPANEQFF
>-|-|TRBJ2-7|TRBV7-8
TGTGCCAGCAGCTTAGAGGTGGCAGGGCAGAGCTCCTACGAGCAGTACTTC
CASSLEVAGQSSYEQYF
>-|-|TRBJ2-5|TRBV14
TGTGCCAGCAGCCAAGGGGGATCCGAGACCCAGTACTTC
CASSQGGSETQYF
>-|-|TRBJ2-3|TRBV14
TGTGCCAGCAGCCAAAACTTCCCGGGAGTAGGAGATACGCAGTATTTT
CASSQNFPGVGDTQYF
>TRBD2|once|TRBJ2-1|TRBV7-6
TGTGCCAGCAGCTTGGGCGGGGGAATCAGGAGCTCCTACAATGAGCAGTTCTTC
CASSLGGGIRSSYNEQFF
>TRBD1|-|TRBJ2-7|TRBV28
TGTGCCAGCAGTCGGGACAGCTACTACGAGCAGTACTTC
CASSRDSYYEQYF
>-|few|TRBJ1-1|TRBV11-2
TGTGCCAGCAGCCCCGCTATGAACACTGAAGCTTTCTTT
CASSPAMNTEAFF
>-|-|TRBJ2-1|TRBV5-4
TGTGCCAGCAGCTTAGAGACCTTCCTGGAAGACAATGAGCAGTTCTTC
CASSLETFLEDNEQFF